A single sample gave rise to the 17 T cell receptor beta chains below, sequenced in a study of vaccination effects on CD4 cells after COVID-19. Measured with immunoSEQ multiplex PCR; TCRdb has only the in-frame clones, and not every one. The repertoire holds around 50,000 clones, roughly 72% seen once, with 6% to 7% in the top ten. Culturing for approximately 10 days preceded CD4+ T cell isolation. Two doses of either BNT162b2 or mRNA-1273 were given to each participant. No antigens are known for them. The specimen comprised CD4+ T cells from PBMCs cultured without peptide, sampled after COVID-19 vaccination. Every receptor here comes from a human donor who received a COVID-19 vaccine.

The rearrangement joins TRBV2 to TRBJ2-1; D tentatively reads TRBD1 or TRBD2 (5 bases each). V lost 10 bases, J lost 3 bases, and 13 bases lay in between. In germline, CDR1 is SNHLY, CDR2 FYNNEI. The CDR3 is 13 residues long. Written as DNA, the CDR3 is TGTGCCACCAGGGACGGATACTACAATGAGCAGTTCTTC. Protein: CATRDGYYNEQFF.

This clone was detected a few times. The chain carries TRBV2 and TRBJ1-5, with D uncertain. Germline V lookup: CDR1 SNHLY, CDR2 FYNNEI. V lost 3 bases, J lost 6 bases, and 12 bases lay in between. The CDR3 length is 14 residues. The CDR3 DNA reads as TGTGCCAGCAGTGAGTTATTTGAGGGTCAGCCCCAGCATTTT. Amino acid sequence: CASSELFEGQPQHF.

The table lists this clone with a few counts. The chain uses TRBV7-2 and TRBJ2-7, with 7 bases that match TRBD2. Germline-derived CDR1 and CDR2 are SGHTA and FQGNSA. The CDR3 totals 16 residues. With V trimmed by 1 base and J by 2 bases, 8 bases remained unmatched. The CDR3 protein is CASSLGLAALAYEQYF. CDR3 DNA: TGTGCCAGCAGCTTAGGTCTAGCGGCCCTCGCCTACGAGCAGTACTTC.

The J gene is TRBJ2-2, the V gene TRBV5-1, with D uncertain. Trimming removed 4 bases from V and 4 bases from J, with 8 bases in between. The CDR3 sequence is 13 residues long. Germline assignment: CDR1 SGHRS and CDR2 YFSETQ. The CDR3, as DNA: TGCGCCAGCAGCGCCCGCGGCACCGGGGAGCTGTTTTTT. It encodes CASSARGTGELFF. The full variable domain, its missing parts supplied by reference TRBV5-1 and TRBJ2-2, is KAGVTQTPRYLIKTRGQQVTLSCSPISGHRSVSWYQQTPGQGLQFLFEYFSETQRNKGNFPGRFSGRQFSNSRSEMNVSTLELGDSALYLCASSARGTGELFFGEGSRLTVL.

The V call is TRBV12-3 or TRBV12-4, the J call TRBJ2-3; D call uncertain. The germline V and J ends were trimmed by 1 base and 0 bases, with 2 bases remaining between them. The CDR3 has 13 amino acids. The CDR3 reads CASSLDSTDTQYF. CDR3 DNA: TGTGCCAGCAGTTTAGACAGCACAGATACGCAGTATTTT.

The sample holds a few counts of this clone. The chain couples TRBV6-6 to TRBJ1-3; D uncertain. V was clipped by 3 bases and J by 3 bases, with 6 bases between them. CDR1 and CDR2 from the germline V gene are MNHNY and SVGAGI (reference sequence). The CDR3 loop spans 13 amino acids. The CDR3 sequence: CASSYRVGNTIYF. The CDR3 DNA is TGTGCCAGCAGTTATAGAGTTGGAAACACCATATATTTT.

The chain links TRBV5-6 to TRBJ2-3; D possibly corresponds to TRBD1 (6 bases). Germline CDR1 and CDR2: SGHDT and YYEEEE. CDR3 length equals 13 residues. V shed 2 bases and J shed 4 bases, with 8 bases lying between them. CDR3 sequence reads: CASSFSGADTQYF. Written as DNA, the CDR3 is TGTGCCAGCAGCTTTTCAGGGGCAGATACGCAGTATTTT.

The genes are TRBV5-5 and TRBJ2-5; TRBD1 might be the D (6 bases). The CDR3 spans 14 residues. Trimming removed 2 bases from V and 4 bases from J, with 12 bases in between. Germline V gene data show CDR1 as SGHKS and CDR2 as YYEKEE (reference sequence). CDR3 amino acids: CASSLQGGGETQYF. For the CDR3, the DNA is TGTGCCAGCAGCTTACAGGGTGGGGGAGAGACCCAGTACTTC.

This clone was observed a few times. The chain joins TRBV21-1 to TRBJ2-2; TRBD1 was called by the table and not checked on the DNA. TRBV21-1 is deemed a pseudogene. CDR3 length: 16 amino acids. The CDR3 DNA reads as TGTGCCAGCAGCAAAATCCTGGACAGGGGAGGTGGGGAGCTGTTTTTT. As protein: CASSKILDRGGGELFF.

The V gene is TRBV7-9, the J gene TRBJ1-6, with TRBD1 matching 9 bases. The CDR3 is made up of 15 amino acids. Trimming took 5 bases from V and 6 from J; bases not matched to a gene: 5. CDR1 and CDR2 from the germline V gene are SEHNR and FQNEAQ (reference sequence). As DNA, the CDR3 is TGTGCCAGCAGCGAGGGACAGGGACTTAATTCACCCCTCCACTTT. It specifies CASSEGQGLNSPLHF.

This chain joins TRBV27 and TRBJ1-2; 8 bases fit TRBD1. CDR1 is MNHEY, CDR2 SMNVEV, per germline (reference sequence). This CDR3 has 15 amino acids. Trimming removed 5 bases from V and 4 bases from J; junction bases left unmatched: 9. The CDR3 DNA reads TGTGCCAGCAGTCAGGACAGGGAACCTGTCTATGGCTACACCTTC. It encodes CASSQDREPVYGYTF.

This chain uses TRBV19 with TRBJ1-5; unclear D gene. The CDR3 covers 13 residues. V lost 6 bases and J lost 0, with 6 bases in between. Germline CDR1 reads LNHDA; CDR2 reads SQIVND (reference sequence). Here the CDR3 reads CASSVLSNQPQHF. CDR3 nucleotides: TGTGCCAGTAGCGTACTTAGCAATCAGCCCCAGCATTTT.

This chain joins TRBV6-5 and TRBJ2-7; TRBD2 might be the D (5 bases). CDR3 length: 11 residues. Germline loops: CDR1 MNHEY, CDR2 SVGAGI. V dropped 8 bases and J dropped 1 base, with 6 bases sitting between them. For the CDR3, the DNA is TGTGCCAGCCGGGGTTCCTACGAGCAGTACTTC. Translated: CASRGSYEQYF.

This chain connects TRBV5-1 to TRBJ2-2; D may be TRBD1 or TRBD2 (7 bases each). Germline assignment: CDR1 SGHRS and CDR2 YFSETQ. Trimming left V 0 bases short and J 2 bases short, with 14 bases between. The CDR3 is 17 amino acids. CDR3 residues: CASSLARGGANTGELFF. The DNA for the CDR3 is TGCGCCAGCAGCTTGGCCAGGGGGGGGGCCAACACCGGGGAGCTGTTTTTT.

The CDR3 protein is CASSLSLNQPQHF. CDR3 nucleotide sequence: TGTGCCAGCAGCTTGTCACTCAATCAGCCCCAGCATTTT. V usage is TRBV7-7 and J usage is TRBJ1-5; D not resolved. CDR3 length equals 13 residues. Germline V lookup: CDR1 SSHAT, CDR2 FNYEAQ (reference sequence). V dropped 3 bases and J dropped 3 bases, with 6 bases sitting between them.

The CDR3 DNA reads as TGTGCCAGCAGTGAAGCCCGACAGGGTCCGAATTCACCCCTCCACTTT. Residues: CASSEARQGPNSPLHF. The genes are TRBV6-1 and TRBJ1-6; 7 nucleotides line up with TRBD1. This CDR3 has 16 residues. The V and J ends lost 0 bases and 7 bases, in that order; junction bases with no gene match: 6. Germline values: CDR1 MNHNS, CDR2 SASEGT.

This chain joins TRBV4-2 and TRBJ2-3, with 7 nucleotides matching TRBD2. This CDR3 region has 17 residues. The V gene end was trimmed by 4 bases and the J gene end by 3 bases; junction bases not matched to a gene: 13. CDR1 and CDR2 (germline): LGHNA, YNFKEQ. Written as DNA, the CDR3 is TGTGCCAGCAGCCCAGGGCACGGGGAGGGGAGAACAGATACGCAGTATTTT. The encoded protein is CASSPGHGEGRTDTQYF.